This T cell receptor beta chain derives from a study of cytomegalovirus exposure and HLA in healthy donors. PCR was performed using 60 Vbeta and 13 Jbeta primers. Assay: immunoSEQ multiplex PCR; the TCRdb copy retains only in-frame clones and omits some. The repertoire holds 130,000 or so clones, 75% to 80% seen once, with roughly 5.9% in the top ten. Overall study results and limits: Roughly even sequencing depth across donors was the assumption behind the presence/absence analyses. An apparent linkage of common viral pathogens to several of the most significant clusters emerged in a later analysis. High specificity and sensitivity for cytomegalovirus status were reported for the classifier. In a later analysis, approximately 15,000 TCR beta sequences were associated with HLA alleles at 0.05 false discovery rate.

For this clone: The target antigen is unknown.

Sequenced input: PBMCs. This receptor was obtained from a middle-aged woman in good health and CMV-seronegative.

Written as DNA, the CDR3 is TGTGCCAGCCGGATGCAGGGATACAATCAGCCCCAGCATTTT. Amino acid sequence: CASRMQGYNQPQHF. V gene TRBV27 combines with J gene TRBJ1-5, with TRBD1 as a possible D gene (5 bases). Germline CDR1 and CDR2: MNHEY and SMNVEV (reference sequence). Trimming pared 8 bases from V and 3 bases from J, leaving 14 bases between. This CDR3 contains 14 residues.